This T cell receptor (beta chain) was sequenced in a study of blood T cell repertoires in COVID-19. About the research overall: Both acute and convalescent COVID-19 samples were obtained from the United States, Italy and Spain. From T cells, B-cell-depleted T cells, or PBMCs came the material, which was cDNA or gDNA.

CDR3 length: 15 amino acids. Trimming took 7 bases from V and 1 from J; bases not matched to a gene: 9. Germline V gene sequence: CDR1 MDHEN, CDR2 SYDVKM. Using immunoSEQ multiplex PCR, the repertoire was profiled, and TCRdb retains in-frame clones only, with some absent. The repertoire includes 150,000 to 200,000 clones, approximately 86% of them detected once, and nearly 8.5% sits in the top ten. The sample was peripheral blood. This receptor was obtained from a man aged 55 to 69 with acute or convalescent COVID-19. The chain carries TRBV28 and TRBJ1-1; 7 bases are a match to TRBD1. The CDR3 DNA is TGTGCCAGCACCCCTAACAGGGGCCGGAACACTGAAGCTTTCTTT. Translated, it gives CASTPNRGRNTEAFF.